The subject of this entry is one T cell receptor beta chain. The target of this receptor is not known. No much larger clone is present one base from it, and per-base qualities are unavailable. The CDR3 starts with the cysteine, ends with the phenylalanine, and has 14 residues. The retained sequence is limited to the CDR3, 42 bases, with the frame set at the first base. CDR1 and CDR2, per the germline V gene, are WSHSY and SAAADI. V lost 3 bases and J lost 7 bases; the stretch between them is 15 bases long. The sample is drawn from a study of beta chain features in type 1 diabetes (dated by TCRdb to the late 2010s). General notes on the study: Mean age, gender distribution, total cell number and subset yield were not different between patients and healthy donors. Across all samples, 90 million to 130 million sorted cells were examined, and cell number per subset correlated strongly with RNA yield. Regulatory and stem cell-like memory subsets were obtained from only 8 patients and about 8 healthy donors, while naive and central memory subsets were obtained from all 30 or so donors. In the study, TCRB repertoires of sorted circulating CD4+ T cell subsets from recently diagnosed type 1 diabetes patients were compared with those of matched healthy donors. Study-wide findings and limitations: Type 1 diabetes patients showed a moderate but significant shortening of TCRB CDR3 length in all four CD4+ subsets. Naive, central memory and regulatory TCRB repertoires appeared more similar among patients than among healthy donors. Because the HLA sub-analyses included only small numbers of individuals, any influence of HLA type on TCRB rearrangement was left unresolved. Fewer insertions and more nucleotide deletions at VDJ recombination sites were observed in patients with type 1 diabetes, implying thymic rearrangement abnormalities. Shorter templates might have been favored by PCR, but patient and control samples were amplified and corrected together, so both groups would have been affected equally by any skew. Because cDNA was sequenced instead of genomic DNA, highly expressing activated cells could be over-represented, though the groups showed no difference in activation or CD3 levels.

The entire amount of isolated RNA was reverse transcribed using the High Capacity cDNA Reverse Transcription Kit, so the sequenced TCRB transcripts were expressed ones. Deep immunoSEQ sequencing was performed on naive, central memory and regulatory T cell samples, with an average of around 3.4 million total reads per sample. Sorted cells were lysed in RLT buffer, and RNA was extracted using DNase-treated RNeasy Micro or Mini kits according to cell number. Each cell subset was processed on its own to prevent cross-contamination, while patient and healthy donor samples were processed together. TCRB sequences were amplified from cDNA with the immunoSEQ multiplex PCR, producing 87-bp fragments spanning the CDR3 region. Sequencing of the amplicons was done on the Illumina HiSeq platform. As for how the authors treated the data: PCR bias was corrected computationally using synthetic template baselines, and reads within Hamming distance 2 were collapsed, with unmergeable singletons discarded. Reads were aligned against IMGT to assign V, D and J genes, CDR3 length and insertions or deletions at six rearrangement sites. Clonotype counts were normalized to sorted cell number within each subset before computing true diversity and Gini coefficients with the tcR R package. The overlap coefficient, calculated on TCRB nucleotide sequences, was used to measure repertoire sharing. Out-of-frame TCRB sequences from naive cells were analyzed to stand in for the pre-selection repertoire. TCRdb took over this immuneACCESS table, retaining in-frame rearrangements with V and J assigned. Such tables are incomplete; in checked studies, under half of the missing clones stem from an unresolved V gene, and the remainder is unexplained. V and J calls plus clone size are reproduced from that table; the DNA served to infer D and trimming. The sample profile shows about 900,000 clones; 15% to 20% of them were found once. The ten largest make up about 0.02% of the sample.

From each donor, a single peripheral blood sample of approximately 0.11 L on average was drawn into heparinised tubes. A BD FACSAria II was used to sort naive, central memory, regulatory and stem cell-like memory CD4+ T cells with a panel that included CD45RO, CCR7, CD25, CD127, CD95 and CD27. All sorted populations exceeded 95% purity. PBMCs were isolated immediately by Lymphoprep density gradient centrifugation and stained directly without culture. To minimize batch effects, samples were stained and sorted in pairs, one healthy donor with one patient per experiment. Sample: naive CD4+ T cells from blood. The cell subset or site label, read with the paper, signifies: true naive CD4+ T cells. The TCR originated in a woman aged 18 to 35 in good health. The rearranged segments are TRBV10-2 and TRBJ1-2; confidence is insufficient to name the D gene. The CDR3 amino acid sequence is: CASSDRSPSIGYTF. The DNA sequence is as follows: TGCGCCAGCAGTGACAGGAGCCCTTCTATTGGCTACACCTTC.